Listed below are T cell receptor beta chains from one sample, sequenced in a study of T cell repertoires in cytomegalovirus infection. TCRdb analysed the reads with MiXCR anew, one entry per CDR3 protein. The top ten clones hold under 15% of a sample with about 890,000 distinct CDR3 sequences, under 40% of them seen once. No antigen has been assigned to these receptors. The material was cultured CD8+ T cells from PBMCs, obtained from culture after CMV antigen stimulation. These receptors originate from a human donor in good health (CMV status not recorded). Some clones in this sample may be carry-over from other donors' samples. The CDR3 runs from the conserved cysteine through the conserved F or W. The order of the fields is V gene, D gene, clone size, J gene, CDR3 DNA, CDR3 protein. The D gene is left open where the match is weak. Clone size, where shown, is once, few, many, or a class for clones that have expanded.

v_call: TRBV5-5
d_call: .
clone_size: .
j_call: TRBJ1-1
cdr3_nt: TGTGCCAGCAGCTTGGTAGGGGCGGAAACTGAAGCTTTCTTT
cdr3_aa: CASSLVGAETEAFF

v_call: TRBV6-1
d_call: .
clone_size: .
j_call: TRBJ1-1
cdr3_nt: TGTGCCAGCAGAGGGACGCTAGAAGCTTTCTTT
cdr3_aa: CASRGTLEAFF

v_call: TRBV7-2
d_call: .
clone_size: .
j_call: TRBJ2-2
cdr3_nt: TGTGCCAGCACCCTTAGTGAAAGCAAGAGGTCCGGGGAGCTGTTTTTT
cdr3_aa: CASTLSESKRSGELFF

v_call: TRBV7-8
d_call: TRBD1
clone_size: .
j_call: TRBJ2-7
cdr3_nt: TGTGCCAGCAGCTTAAAGGAGGGGGAGACAGGGGCCAGATCCTACGAGCAGTACTTC
cdr3_aa: CASSLKEGETGARSYEQYF

v_call: TRBV20-1
d_call: .
clone_size: .
j_call: TRBJ2-5
cdr3_nt: TGCAGTGCTCCTTCAGAAGAGACCCAGTACTTC
cdr3_aa: CSAPSEETQYF

v_call: TRBV28
d_call: .
clone_size: few
j_call: TRBJ1-5
cdr3_nt: TGTGCCAGCAGTTTAACGCACAGGTCTCAGCCCCAGCATTTT
cdr3_aa: CASSLTHRSQPQHF

v_call: TRBV19
d_call: TRBD1
clone_size: .
j_call: TRBJ1-1
cdr3_nt: TGTGCCAGTAGTATAGGTTATAGGACAGGGACAGACACTGAAGCTTTCTTT
cdr3_aa: CASSIGYRTGTDTEAFF

v_call: TRBV7-9
d_call: TRBD2
clone_size: .
j_call: TRBJ2-1
cdr3_nt: TGTGCCAGCAGCACCTCAACTAGCGGGGGGTTTTACAATGAGCAGTTCTTC
cdr3_aa: CASSTSTSGGFYNEQFF

v_call: TRBV4-2
d_call: TRBD1
clone_size: .
j_call: TRBJ2-1
cdr3_nt: TGTGCCAGCAGCCAACCAACCGGGACAGGCGTGATTTGGGATGAGCAGTTCTTC
cdr3_aa: CASSQPTGTGVIWDEQFF

v_call: TRBV9
d_call: .
clone_size: .
j_call: TRBJ1-5
cdr3_nt: TGTGCCAGCAGCGTAGGGGCGGTTTTTCAGCCCCAGCATTTT
cdr3_aa: CASSVGAVFQPQHF

v_call: TRBV4-2
d_call: TRBD1
clone_size: .
j_call: TRBJ2-7
cdr3_nt: TGTGCCAGCAGCCAAGAAAGGGGGCACGCCTACGAGCAGTACTTC
cdr3_aa: CASSQERGHAYEQYF

v_call: TRBV12-5
d_call: TRBD1
clone_size: few
j_call: TRBJ2-7
cdr3_nt: TGTGCTAGTGGTTTGGGCAGGGGGTACGAGCAGTACTTC
cdr3_aa: CASGLGRGYEQYF

v_call: TRBV4-1
d_call: .
clone_size: .
j_call: TRBJ1-1
cdr3_nt: TGCGCCAGCAGCCAAGAAGGGGCAGGGACCGGGGTGAACACTGAAGCTTTCTTT
cdr3_aa: CASSQEGAGTGVNTEAFF

v_call: TRBV10-3
d_call: TRBD1
clone_size: few
j_call: TRBJ1-1
cdr3_nt: TGTGCCATCAGTGACCCCGAGGACAGGGCTTTGAACACTGAAGCTTTCTTT
cdr3_aa: CAISDPEDRALNTEAFF

v_call: TRBV29-1
d_call: TRBD1
clone_size: few
j_call: TRBJ2-1
cdr3_nt: TGCAGCGTTGAAGACCCCGACAGGGCGGACAATGAGCAGTTCTTC
cdr3_aa: CSVEDPDRADNEQFF